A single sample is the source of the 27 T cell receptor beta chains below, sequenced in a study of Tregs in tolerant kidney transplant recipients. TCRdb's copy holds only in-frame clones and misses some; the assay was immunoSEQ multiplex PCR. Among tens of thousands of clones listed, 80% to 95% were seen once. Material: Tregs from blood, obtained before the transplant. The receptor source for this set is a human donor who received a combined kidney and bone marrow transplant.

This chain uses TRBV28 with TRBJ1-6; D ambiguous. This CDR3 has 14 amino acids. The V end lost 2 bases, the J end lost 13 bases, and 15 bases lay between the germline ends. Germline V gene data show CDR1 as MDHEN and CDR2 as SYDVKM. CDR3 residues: CASSLGQEVRPLHF. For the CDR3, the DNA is TGTGCCAGCAGTTTAGGTCAAGAGGTTCGTCCCCTCCACTTT.

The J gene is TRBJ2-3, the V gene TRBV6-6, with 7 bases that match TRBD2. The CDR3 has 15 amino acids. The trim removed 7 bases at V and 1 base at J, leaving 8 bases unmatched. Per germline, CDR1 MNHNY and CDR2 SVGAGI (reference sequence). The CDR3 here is CASKEGGSGTDTQYF. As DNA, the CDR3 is TGTGCCAGCAAGGAGGGCGGGAGTGGCACAGATACGCAGTATTTT.

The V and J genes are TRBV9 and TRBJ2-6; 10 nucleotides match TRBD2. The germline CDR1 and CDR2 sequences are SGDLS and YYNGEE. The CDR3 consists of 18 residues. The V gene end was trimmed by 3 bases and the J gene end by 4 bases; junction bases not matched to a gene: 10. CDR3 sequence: CASSGLAGHAYGANVLTF. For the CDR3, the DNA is TGTGCCAGCAGCGGACTAGCGGGCCACGCTTACGGGGCCAACGTCCTGACTTTC.

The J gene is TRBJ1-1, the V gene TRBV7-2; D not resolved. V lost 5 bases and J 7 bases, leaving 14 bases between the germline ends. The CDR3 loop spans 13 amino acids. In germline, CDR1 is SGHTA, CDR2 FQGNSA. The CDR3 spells CASSLHGVHEAFF. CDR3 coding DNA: TGTGCCAGCAGCCTCCACGGGGTCCATGAAGCTTTCTTT.

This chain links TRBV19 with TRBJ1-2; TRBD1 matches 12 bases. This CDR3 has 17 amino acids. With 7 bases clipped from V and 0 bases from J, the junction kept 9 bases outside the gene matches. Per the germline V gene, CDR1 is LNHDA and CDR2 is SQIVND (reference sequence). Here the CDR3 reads CASTAGTGGFSNYGYTF. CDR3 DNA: TGTGCCAGTACTGCCGGGACAGGGGGCTTTTCTAACTATGGCTACACCTTC. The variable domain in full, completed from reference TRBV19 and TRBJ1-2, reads DGGITQSPKYLFRKEGQNVTLSCEQNLNHDAMYWYRQDPGQGLRLIYYSQIVNDFQKGDIAEGYSVSREKKESFPLTVTSAQKNPTAFYLCASTAGTGGFSNYGYTFGSGTRLTVV.

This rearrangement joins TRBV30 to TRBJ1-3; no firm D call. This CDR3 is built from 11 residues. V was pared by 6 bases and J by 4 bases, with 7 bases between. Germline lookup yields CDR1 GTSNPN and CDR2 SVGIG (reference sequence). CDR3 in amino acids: CACGLGNTIYF. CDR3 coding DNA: TGTGCCTGCGGGTTAGGAAACACCATATATTTT.

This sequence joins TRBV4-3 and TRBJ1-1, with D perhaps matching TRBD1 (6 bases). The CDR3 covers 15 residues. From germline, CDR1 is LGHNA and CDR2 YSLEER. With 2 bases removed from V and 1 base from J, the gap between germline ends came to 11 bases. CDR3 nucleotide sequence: TGCGCCAGCAGCCAACAATCCAGGGGGAACACTGAAGCTTTCTTT. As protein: CASSQQSRGNTEAFF.

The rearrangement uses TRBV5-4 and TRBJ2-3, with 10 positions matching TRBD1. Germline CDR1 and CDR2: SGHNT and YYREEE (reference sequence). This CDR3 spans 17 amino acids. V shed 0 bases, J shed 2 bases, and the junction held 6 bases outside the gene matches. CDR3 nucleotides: TGTGCCAGCAGCTTGGGACCGGGACAGGGGAACACAGATACGCAGTATTTT. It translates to CASSLGPGQGNTDTQYF. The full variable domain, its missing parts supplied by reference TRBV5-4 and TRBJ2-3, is ETGVTQSPTHLIKTRGQQVTLRCSSQSGHNTVSWYQQALGQGPQFIFQYYREEENGRGNFPPRFSGLQFPNYSSELNVNALELDDSALYLCASSLGPGQGNTDTQYFGPGTRLTVL.

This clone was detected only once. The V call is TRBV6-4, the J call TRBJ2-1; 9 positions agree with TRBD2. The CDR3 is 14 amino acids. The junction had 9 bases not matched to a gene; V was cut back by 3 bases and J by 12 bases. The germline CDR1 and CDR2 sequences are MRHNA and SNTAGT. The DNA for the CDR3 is TGTGCCAGCAGTGAGGCTAGCGGGATGGGTGGGCAGTTCTTC. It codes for CASSEASGMGGQFF.

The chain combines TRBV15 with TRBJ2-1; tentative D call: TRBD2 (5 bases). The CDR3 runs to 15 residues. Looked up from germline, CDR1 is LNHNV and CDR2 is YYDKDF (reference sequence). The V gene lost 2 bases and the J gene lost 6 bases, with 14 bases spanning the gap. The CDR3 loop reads CATSRIGDYGNEQFF. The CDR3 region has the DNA TGTGCCACCAGCAGAATTGGAGACTACGGCAATGAGCAGTTCTTC.

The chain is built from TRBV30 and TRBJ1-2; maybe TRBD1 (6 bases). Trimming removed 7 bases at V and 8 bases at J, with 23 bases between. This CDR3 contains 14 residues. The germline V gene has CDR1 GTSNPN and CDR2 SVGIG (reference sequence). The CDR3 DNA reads TGTGCCTCCCCATACCCGACAGGTCCCCCAGGCTACACCTTC. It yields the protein CASPYPTGPPGYTF.

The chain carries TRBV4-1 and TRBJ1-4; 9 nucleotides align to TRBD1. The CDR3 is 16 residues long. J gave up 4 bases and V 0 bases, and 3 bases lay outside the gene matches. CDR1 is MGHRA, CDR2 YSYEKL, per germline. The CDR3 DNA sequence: TGCGCCAGCAGCCAAGATGAGACAGGGGGTAATGAAAAACTGTTTTTT. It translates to CASSQDETGGNEKLFF.

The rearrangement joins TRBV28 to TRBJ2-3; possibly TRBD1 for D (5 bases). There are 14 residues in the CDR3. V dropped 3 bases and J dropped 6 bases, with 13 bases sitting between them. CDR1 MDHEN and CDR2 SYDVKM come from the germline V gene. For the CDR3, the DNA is TGTGCCAGCAGTTTCATAGGGGTTGAGGATACGCAGTATTTT. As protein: CASSFIGVEDTQYF.

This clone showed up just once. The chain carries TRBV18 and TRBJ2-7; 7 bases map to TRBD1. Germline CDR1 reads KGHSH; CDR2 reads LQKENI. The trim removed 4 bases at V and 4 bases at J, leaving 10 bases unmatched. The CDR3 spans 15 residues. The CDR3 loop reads CASSLIGTAIYEQYF. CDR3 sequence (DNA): TGTGCCAGCTCACTCATAGGGACAGCAATTTACGAGCAGTACTTC.

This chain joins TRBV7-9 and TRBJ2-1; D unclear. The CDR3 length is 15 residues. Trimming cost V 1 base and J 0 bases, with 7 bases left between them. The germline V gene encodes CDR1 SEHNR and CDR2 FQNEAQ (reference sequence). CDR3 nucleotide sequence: TGTGCCAGCAGCTTAGGCGAGAGCTCCTACAATGAGCAGTTCTTC. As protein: CASSLGESSYNEQFF.

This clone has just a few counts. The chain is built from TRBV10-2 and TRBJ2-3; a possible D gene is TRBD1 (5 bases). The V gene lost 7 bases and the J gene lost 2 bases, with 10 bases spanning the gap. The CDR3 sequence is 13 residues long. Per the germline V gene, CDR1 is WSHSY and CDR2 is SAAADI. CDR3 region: CASIRGDTDTQYF. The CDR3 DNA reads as TGCGCCAGCATAAGGGGCGACACAGATACGCAGTATTTT.

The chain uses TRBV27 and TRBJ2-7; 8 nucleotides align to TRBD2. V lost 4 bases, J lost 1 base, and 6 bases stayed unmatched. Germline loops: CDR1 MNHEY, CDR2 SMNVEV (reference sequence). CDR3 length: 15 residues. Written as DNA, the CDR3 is TGTGCCAGCAGTTCCCCCGCTAGCGGGTCCTACGAGCAGTACTTC. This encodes CASSSPASGSYEQYF.

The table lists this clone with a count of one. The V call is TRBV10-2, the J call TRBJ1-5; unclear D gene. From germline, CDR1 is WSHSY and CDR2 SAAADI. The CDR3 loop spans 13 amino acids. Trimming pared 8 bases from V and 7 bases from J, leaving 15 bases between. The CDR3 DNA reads TGCGCCAGCCGAGCGGGGAGCGGCCAGCCCCAGCATTTT. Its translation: CASRAGSGQPQHF.

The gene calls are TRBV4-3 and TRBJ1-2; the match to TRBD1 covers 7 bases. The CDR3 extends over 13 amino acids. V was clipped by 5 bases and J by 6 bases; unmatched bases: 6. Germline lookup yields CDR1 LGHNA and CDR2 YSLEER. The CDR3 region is CASSYRTGDGYTF. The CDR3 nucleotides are TGCGCCAGCAGCTATCGCACAGGGGATGGCTACACCTTC.

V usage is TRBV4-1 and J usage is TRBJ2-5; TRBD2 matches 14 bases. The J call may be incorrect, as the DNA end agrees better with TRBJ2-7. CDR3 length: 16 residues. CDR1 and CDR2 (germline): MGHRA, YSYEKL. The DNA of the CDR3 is TGCGCCAGCAGCCCTCGGACTAGCGGGGGGACCTACGAGCAGTACTTC. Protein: CASSPRTSGGTYEQYF.

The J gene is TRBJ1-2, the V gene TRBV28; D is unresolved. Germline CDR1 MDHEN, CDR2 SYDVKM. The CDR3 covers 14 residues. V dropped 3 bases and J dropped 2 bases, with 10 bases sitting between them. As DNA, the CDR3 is TGTGCCAGCAGTTTCGGCGGGCAGAACTATGGCTACACCTTC. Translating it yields CASSFGGQNYGYTF.

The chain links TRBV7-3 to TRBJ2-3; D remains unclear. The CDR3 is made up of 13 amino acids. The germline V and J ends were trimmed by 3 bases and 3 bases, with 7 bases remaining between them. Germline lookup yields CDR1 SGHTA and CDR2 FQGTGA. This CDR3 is CASSFTYTDTQYF. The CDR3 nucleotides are TGTGCCAGCAGCTTTACCTATACAGATACGCAGTATTTT. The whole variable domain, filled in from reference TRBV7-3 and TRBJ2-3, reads GAGVSQTPSNKVTEKGKYVELRCDPISGHTALYWYRQSLGQGPEFLIYFQGTGAADDSGLPNDRFFAVRPEGSVSTLKIQRTERGDSAVYLCASSFTYTDTQYFGPGTRLTVL.

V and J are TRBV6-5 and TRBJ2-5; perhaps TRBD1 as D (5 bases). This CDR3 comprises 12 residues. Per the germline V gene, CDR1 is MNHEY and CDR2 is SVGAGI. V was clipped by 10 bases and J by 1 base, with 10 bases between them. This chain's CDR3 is CAIGVVQETQYF. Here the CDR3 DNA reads TGTGCCATAGGGGTTGTCCAAGAGACCCAGTACTTC.

CDR3 DNA sequence: TGTGCCAGCACCACGGGGGGTAATTCACCCCTCCACTTT. This sequence encodes CASTTGGNSPLHF. The V gene is TRBV6-6, the J gene TRBJ1-6, with D perhaps TRBD1 (5 bases). This CDR3 contains 13 residues. The V and J ends lost 7 bases and 6 bases respectively, with 10 bases between them. CDR1 is MNHNY and CDR2 is SVGAGI in the germline V gene (reference sequence).

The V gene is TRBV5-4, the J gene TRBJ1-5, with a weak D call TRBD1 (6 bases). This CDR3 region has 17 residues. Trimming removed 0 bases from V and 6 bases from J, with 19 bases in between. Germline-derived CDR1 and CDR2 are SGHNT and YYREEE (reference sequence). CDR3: CASSLGPFKGDIQPQHF. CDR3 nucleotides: TGTGCCAGCAGCTTGGGGCCATTTAAGGGGGATATTCAGCCCCAGCATTTT. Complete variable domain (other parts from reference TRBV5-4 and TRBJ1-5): ETGVTQSPTHLIKTRGQQVTLRCSSQSGHNTVSWYQQALGQGPQFIFQYYREEENGRGNFPPRFSGLQFPNYSSELNVNALELDDSALYLCASSLGPFKGDIQPQHFGDGTRLSIL.

The CDR3 nucleotides are TGTGCCAGCTCAATCGGGAGCTACAATGAGCAGTTCTTC. It specifies CASSIGSYNEQFF. The chain uses TRBV18 and TRBJ2-1, with D possibly being TRBD2 (6 bases). Germline lookup yields CDR1 KGHSH and CDR2 LQKENI. The length of the CDR3 is 13 residues. The germline V and J ends were trimmed by 5 bases and 3 bases, with 8 bases remaining between them.

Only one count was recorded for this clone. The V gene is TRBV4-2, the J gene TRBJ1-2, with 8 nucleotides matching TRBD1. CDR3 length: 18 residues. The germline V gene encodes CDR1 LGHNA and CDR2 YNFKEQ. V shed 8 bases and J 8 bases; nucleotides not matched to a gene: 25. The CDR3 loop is CASREDFRLYGQGSGYTF. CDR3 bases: TGTGCCAGCCGAGAAGATTTTAGGTTGTACGGACAGGGAAGCGGCTACACCTTC.